This T cell receptor (beta chain) was observed in a study of blood T cell repertoires in COVID-19. The CDR3 loop spans 13 amino acids. Looked up from germline, CDR1 is LGHDT and CDR2 is YNNKEL (reference sequence). With 4 bases clipped from V and 8 bases from J, the junction kept 6 bases outside the gene matches. Assay: immunoSEQ multiplex PCR; the TCRdb copy retains only in-frame clones and omits some. The table includes about 200,000 clones, roughly 80% detected once. This receptor was identified in a woman aged 40 to 50 with active or convalescent COVID-19. The rearrangement joins TRBV3-1 (or the pseudogene TRBV3-2) to TRBJ1-2; 8 bases match TRBD1. Sequencing used peripheral blood. DNA of the CDR3: TGTGCCAGCAGCCTGGACAGGGCACGCGGCTACACCTTC. Its protein is CASSLDRARGYTF.